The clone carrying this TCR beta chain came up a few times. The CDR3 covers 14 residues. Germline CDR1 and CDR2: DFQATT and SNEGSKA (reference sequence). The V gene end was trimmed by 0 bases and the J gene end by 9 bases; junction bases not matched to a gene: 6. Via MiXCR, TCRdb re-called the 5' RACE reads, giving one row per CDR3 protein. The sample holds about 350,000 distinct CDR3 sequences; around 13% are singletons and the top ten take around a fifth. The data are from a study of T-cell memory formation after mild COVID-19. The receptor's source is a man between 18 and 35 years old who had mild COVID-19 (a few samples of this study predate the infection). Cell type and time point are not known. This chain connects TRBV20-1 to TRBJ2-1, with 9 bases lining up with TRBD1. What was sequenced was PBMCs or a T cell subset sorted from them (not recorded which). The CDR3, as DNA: TGCAGTGCTAGAGACCCCACAGGGGGCAGTGAGCAGTTCTTC. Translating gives CSARDPTGGSEQFF.